A single count supports the clone carrying this T cell receptor beta chain. Original analysis: Amplification from reference gene primers served as the basis for estimated nucleated cell counts. Assay used: immunoSEQ multiplex PCR; TCRdb lists only in-frame clones, some missing. The DNA was the basis for D and trimming; V, J and clone size are from that table. The table shows more than 80,000 clones, with about 88% occurring only once. These data belong to a study of blood T cell repertoires in COVID-19. Study background: The samples span acute and convalescent COVID-19 from the United States, Italy and Spain.

J gave up 8 bases and V 1 base, and 5 bases lay outside the gene matches. Germline values: CDR1 SEHNR, CDR2 FQNEAQ (reference sequence). The CDR3 runs to 15 residues. The sequencing input was peripheral blood. The rearrangement uses TRBV7-9 and TRBJ1-6, with 7 bases lining up with TRBD1. This TCR derives from an elderly man with acute or convalescent COVID-19. The CDR3 DNA reads as TGTGCCAGCAGCTTAGGGGACAGTCTCGATTCACCCCTCCACTTT. It yields the protein CASSLGDSLDSPLHF.